This entry concerns a single T cell receptor beta chain. This clone came up once. The antigen it recognizes is unknown. The input lacks base qualities; no much larger clone sits a single base away. The data are from a study of T cell changes during pregnancy in multiple sclerosis (dated by TCRdb to between 2019 and 2020). Study-level background: Changes in the T cell repertoire over the course of pregnancy were examined in this study in women with multiple sclerosis.

The CDR1 and CDR2 encoded by the germline V gene are SNHLY and FYNNEI. From cysteine to phenylalanine, the CDR3 is 16 amino acids long. Only the CDR3 region is kept as DNA, spanning 48 bases read in frame from base 1. Relative to germline, V is missing 2 bases and J is missing 2 bases, with 6 bases of the junction outside any gene match. The library was produced with the immunoSEQ multiplex PCR assay. TCRdb stores this immuneACCESS table with in-frame sequences only. Part of the clones is absent; in the studies checked, under half of the shortfall reflects unresolved V genes, and no reason is known for the rest. The sample table shows 60,000 to 85,000 clones, and around 94% are seen once. About 0.5% of the sample comes from the top ten.

The chain was built from TRBV2 and TRBJ2-3, and 8 bases in between align with TRBD2. The sample consisted of peripheral blood, taken in the third trimester of pregnancy. The clonotype was recovered from a female donor with multiple sclerosis, enrolled in a pregnancy study. The sequenced DNA: TGTGCCAGCAGTGAATTTCAGCGGGGGATCACAGATACGCAGTATTTT. This encodes CASSEFQRGITDTQYF.